This entry features one T cell receptor beta chain sequence. Its antigen remains unknown. V was clipped by 7 bases and J by 4 bases; unmatched bases: 11. Germline values: CDR1 LGHDT, CDR2 YNNKEL (reference sequence). The CDR3 length is 15 residues. The source of the sample is a study of T cell responses to AZD1222 COVID-19 vaccine. Study-wide results and limits: Among vaccine-associated CD4 TCRs, coverage spanned spike, with dominance at 160-218 and 743-854.

Clones were read by immunoSEQ multiplex PCR, and TCRdb kept only the in-frame ones, dropping some. The sample has fewer than 150,000 clones; roughly nine tenths are singletons. Material: peripheral blood, obtained on day 0 of AZD1222 vaccination. This TCR came from an adult in good health. The chain combines TRBV3-1 (or the pseudogene TRBV3-2) with TRBJ2-7; 9 bases are shared with TRBD2. DNA of the CDR3: TGTGCCAGCAACTGGGGGCGGGAGGGAGGATACGAGCAGTACTTC. Translation: CASNWGREGGYEQYF.